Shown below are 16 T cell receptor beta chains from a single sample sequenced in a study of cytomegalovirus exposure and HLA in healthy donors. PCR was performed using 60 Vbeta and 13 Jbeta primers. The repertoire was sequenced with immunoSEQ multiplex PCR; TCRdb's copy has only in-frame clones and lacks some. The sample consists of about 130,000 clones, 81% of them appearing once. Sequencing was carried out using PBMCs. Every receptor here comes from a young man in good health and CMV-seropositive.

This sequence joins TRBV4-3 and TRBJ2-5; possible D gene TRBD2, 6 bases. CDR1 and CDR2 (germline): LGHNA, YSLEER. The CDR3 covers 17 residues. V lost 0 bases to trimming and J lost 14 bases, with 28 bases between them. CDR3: CASSQEPPTSSAWPVYF. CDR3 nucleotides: TGCGCCAGCAGCCAAGAACCCCCGACCTCTAGCGCCTGGCCGGTCTACTTC.

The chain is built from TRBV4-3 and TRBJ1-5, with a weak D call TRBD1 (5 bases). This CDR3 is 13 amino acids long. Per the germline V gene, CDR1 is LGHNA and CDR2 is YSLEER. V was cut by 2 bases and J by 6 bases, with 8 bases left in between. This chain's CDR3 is CASSQLQGQPQHF. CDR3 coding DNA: TGCGCCAGCAGCCAACTCCAGGGTCAGCCCCAGCATTTT.

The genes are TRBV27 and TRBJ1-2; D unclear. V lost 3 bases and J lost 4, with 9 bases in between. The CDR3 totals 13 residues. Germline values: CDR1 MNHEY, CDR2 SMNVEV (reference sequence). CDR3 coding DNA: TGTGCCAGCAGTTTCGGGGTTAGCTATGGCTACACCTTC. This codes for CASSFGVSYGYTF.

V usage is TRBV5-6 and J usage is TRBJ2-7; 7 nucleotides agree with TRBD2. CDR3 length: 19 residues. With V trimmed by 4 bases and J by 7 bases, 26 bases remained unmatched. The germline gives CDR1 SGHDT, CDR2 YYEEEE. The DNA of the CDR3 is TGTGCCAGCAGCCCGACAGTAGGGTTTGGGGGAGGGCCCCTTTGGGAGCAGTACTTC. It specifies CASSPTVGFGGGPLWEQYF.

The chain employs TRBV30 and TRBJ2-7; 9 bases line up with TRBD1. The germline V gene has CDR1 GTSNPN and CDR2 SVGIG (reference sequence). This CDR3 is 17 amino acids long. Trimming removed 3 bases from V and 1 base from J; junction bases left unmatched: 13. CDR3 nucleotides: TGTGCCTGGAGCCTGACAGGGGGGCGTAAGGTGTCCTACGAGCAGTACTTC. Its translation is CAWSLTGGRKVSYEQYF.

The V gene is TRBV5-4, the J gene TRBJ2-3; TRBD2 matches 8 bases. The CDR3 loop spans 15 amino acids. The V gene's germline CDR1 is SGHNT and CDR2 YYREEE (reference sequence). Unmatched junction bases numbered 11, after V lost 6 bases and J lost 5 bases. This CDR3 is CASTLTGGPGDTQYF. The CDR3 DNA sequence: TGTGCCAGCACCTTAACGGGGGGGCCTGGAGATACGCAGTATTTT.

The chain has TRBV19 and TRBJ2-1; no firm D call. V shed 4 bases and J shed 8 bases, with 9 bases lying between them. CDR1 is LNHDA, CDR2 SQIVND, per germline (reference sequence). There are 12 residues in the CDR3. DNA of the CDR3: TGTGCCAGTAGTAGAGTTCTGGATGAGCAGTTCTTC. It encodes CASSRVLDEQFF.

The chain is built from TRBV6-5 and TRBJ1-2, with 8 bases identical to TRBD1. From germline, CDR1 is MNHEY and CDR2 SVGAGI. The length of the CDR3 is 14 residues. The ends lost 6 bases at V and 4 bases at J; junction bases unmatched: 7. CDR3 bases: TGTGCCAGCAGCCCTACAGGGGGGGGCTATGGCTACACCTTC. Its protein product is CASSPTGGGYGYTF.

CDR3 in amino acids: CASSTGGWTEAFF. The CDR3 DNA reads TGTGCCAGTAGTACAGGGGGGTGGACTGAAGCTTTCTTT. This sequence joins TRBV19 and TRBJ1-1; 7 nucleotides line up with TRBD1. This CDR3 comprises 13 residues. V shed 4 bases, J shed 5 bases, and the junction held 4 bases outside the gene matches. In germline, CDR1 is LNHDA, CDR2 SQIVND (reference sequence). The variable domain in full, with the rest retrieved from reference TRBV19 and TRBJ1-1, is DGGITQSPKYLFRKEGQNVTLSCEQNLNHDAMYWYRQDPGQGLRLIYYSQIVNDFQKGDIAEGYSVSREKKESFPLTVTSAQKNPTAFYLCASSTGGWTEAFFGQGTRLTVV.

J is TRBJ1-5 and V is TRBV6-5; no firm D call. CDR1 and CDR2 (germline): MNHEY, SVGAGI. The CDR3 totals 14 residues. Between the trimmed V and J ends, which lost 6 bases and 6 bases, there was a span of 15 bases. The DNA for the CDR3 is TGTGCCAGCAGACGGCGGCACGAACTTCAGCCCCAGCATTTT. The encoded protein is CASRRRHELQPQHF.

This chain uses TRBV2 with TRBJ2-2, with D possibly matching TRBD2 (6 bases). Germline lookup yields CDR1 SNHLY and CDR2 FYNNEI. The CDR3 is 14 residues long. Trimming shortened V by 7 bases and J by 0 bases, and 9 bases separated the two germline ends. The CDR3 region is CASTGGSNTGELFF. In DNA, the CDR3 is TGTGCCAGCACCGGGGGTTCGAACACCGGGGAGCTGTTTTTT.

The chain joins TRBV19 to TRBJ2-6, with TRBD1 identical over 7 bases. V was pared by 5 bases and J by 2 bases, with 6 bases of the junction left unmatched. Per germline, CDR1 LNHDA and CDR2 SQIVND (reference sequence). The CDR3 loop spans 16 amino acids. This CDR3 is CASSLPQGPGANVLTF. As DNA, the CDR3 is TGTGCCAGTAGTCTCCCACAGGGGCCTGGGGCCAACGTCCTGACTTTC. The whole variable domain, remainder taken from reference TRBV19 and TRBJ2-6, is DGGITQSPKYLFRKEGQNVTLSCEQNLNHDAMYWYRQDPGQGLRLIYYSQIVNDFQKGDIAEGYSVSREKKESFPLTVTSAQKNPTAFYLCASSLPQGPGANVLTFGAGSRLTVL.

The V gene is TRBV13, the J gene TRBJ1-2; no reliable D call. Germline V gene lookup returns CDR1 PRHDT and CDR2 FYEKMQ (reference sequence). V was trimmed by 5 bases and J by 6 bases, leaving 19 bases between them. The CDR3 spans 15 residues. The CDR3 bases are TGTGCCAGCAGCGGGCGGACGGGGTTAGAGGATGGCTACACCTTC. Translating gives CASSGRTGLEDGYTF. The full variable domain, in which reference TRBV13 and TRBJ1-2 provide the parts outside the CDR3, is AAGVIQSPRHLIKEKRETATLKCYPIPRHDTVYWYQQGPGQDPQFLISFYEKMQSDKGSIPDRFSAQQFSDYHSELNMSSLELGDSALYFCASSGRTGLEDGYTFGSGTRLTVV.

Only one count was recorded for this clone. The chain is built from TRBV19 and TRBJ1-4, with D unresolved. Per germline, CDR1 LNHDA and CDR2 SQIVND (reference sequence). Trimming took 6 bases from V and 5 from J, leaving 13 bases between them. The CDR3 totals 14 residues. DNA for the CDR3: TGTGCCAGTAGATCCGTTACTTTGAATGAAAAACTGTTTTTT. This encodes CASRSVTLNEKLFF.

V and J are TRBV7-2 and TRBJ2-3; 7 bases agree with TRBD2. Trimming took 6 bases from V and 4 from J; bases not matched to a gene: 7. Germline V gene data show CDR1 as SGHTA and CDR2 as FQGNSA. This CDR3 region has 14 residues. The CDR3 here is CASSPVTSADTQYF. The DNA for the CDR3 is TGTGCCAGCAGTCCAGTTACTAGCGCAGATACGCAGTATTTT.

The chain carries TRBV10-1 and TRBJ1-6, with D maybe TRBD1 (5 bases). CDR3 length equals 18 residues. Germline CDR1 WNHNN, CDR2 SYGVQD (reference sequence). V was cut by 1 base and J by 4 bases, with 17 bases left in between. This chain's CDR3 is CASSEWTNHPLYNSPLHF. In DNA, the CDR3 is TGCGCCAGCAGTGAGTGGACAAACCACCCACTTTATAATTCACCCCTCCACTTT.